Following are 22 T cell receptor beta chains from one sample sequenced in a study of CD8 T cells in ankylosing spondylitis. TCRdb reanalysed the 5' RACE reads using MiXCR and keeps one entry per CDR3 protein. The sample lists about 200,000 distinct CDR3 sequences; 9.5% to 15% were seen once. The specimen was blood, either unsorted or a sorted T cell fraction (not recorded which). The receptors stem from a male donor with ankylosing spondylitis or in good health (not recorded which).

In this sample, this clonotype turned up a few times. The V gene is TRBV7-9, the J gene TRBJ2-7; D is undetermined. The ends were cut back, 2 bases at V and 5 bases at J, with 10 bases in the middle. Germline V gene lookup returns CDR1 SEHNR and CDR2 FQNEAQ (reference sequence). The CDR3 consists of 13 residues. The DNA of the CDR3 is TGTGCCAGCAGCTTACGAGGTTTCCACGAGCAGTACTTC. Protein product: CASSLRGFHEQYF.

This clonotype occurred a few times. The V gene is TRBV3-1, the J gene TRBJ2-6, with D possibly being TRBD1 or TRBD2 (5 bases each). The CDR3 spans 16 residues. Trimming stripped 1 base from V and 4 bases from J, with 11 bases between. CDR1 and CDR2 from the germline V gene are LGHDT and YNNKEL (reference sequence). The CDR3 region has the DNA TGTGCCAGCAGCCAAGGAGAGGGGAGCGGGGCCAACGTCCTGACTTTC. Its translation is CASSQGEGSGANVLTF.

The CDR3 protein is CASSFGQGIGNGYTF. DNA for the CDR3: TGTGCCAGCAGTTTTGGGCAGGGTATTGGGAATGGCTACACCTTC. This chain uses TRBV27 with TRBJ1-2; weak D call: TRBD1 (5 bases). V was cut by 3 bases and J by 6 bases, with 17 bases left in between. Germline V gene lookup returns CDR1 MNHEY and CDR2 SMNVEV (reference sequence). The CDR3 runs 15 residues.

This clonotype came up many times. The V call is TRBV20-1, the J call TRBJ1-1; D might be TRBD1 (5 bases). This CDR3 comprises 14 residues. Trimming removed 1 base from V and 4 bases from J, with 13 bases in between. Germline CDR1 is DFQATT and CDR2 is SNEGSKA (reference sequence). CDR3 region: CSARASGTGTEAFF. The CDR3 DNA follows: TGCAGTGCTAGAGCGTCCGGGACCGGCACTGAAGCTTTCTTT.

This clonotype was recorded many times. The chain is built from TRBV9 and TRBJ2-1; 12 bases are shared with TRBD2. V lost 0 bases to trimming and J lost 8 bases; unmatched junction nucleotides: 3. The length of the CDR3 is 15 residues. Germline V CDR1 and CDR2: SGDLS, YYNGEE. This chain's CDR3 is CASSVGLAGAHEQFF. The DNA for the CDR3 is TGTGCCAGCAGCGTAGGACTAGCGGGAGCCCATGAGCAGTTCTTC.

This clonotype was counted at least ten times. The J gene is TRBJ2-3, the V gene TRBV15; D may be TRBD1 (6 bases). Trimming took off 3 bases at V and 2 bases at J, with 21 bases between the two ends. Germline CDR1 and CDR2: LNHNV and YYDKDF (reference sequence). The CDR3 has 18 amino acids. CDR3 protein: CATSRGDGTPQITDTQYF. The CDR3 nucleotides read TGTGCCACCAGCAGGGGGGACGGGACACCCCAGATCACAGATACGCAGTATTTT.

This clonotype occurred many times. This sequence joins TRBV6-1 and TRBJ1-2; no clear D gene. Per germline, CDR1 MNHNS and CDR2 SASEGT. V lost 2 bases and J 4 bases, leaving 14 bases between the germline ends. CDR3 size: 15 residues. Here the CDR3 DNA reads TGTGCCAGCAGTGAATTAGCTGGGTCGGGCTATGGCTACACCTTC. Its translation: CASSELAGSGYGYTF.

The genes are TRBV20-1 and TRBJ2-1; D assignment may be TRBD1 or TRBD2 (5 bases each). Trimming left V 4 bases short and J 0 bases short, with 10 bases between. This CDR3 is 14 amino acids long. The V gene's germline CDR1 is DFQATT and CDR2 SNEGSKA (reference sequence). This CDR3 reads CSAIKRGSYNEQFF. CDR3 DNA: TGCAGTGCTATAAAGAGGGGCTCCTACAATGAGCAGTTCTTC.

The chain couples TRBV9 to TRBJ1-5, with D perhaps TRBD1 (6 bases). The CDR3 runs 13 residues. Germline V gives CDR1 SGDLS, CDR2 YYNGEE. The V end was cut by 5 bases, the J end by 4 bases, with 10 bases between. CDR3 sequence: CASSTGFNQPQHF. CDR3 bases: TGTGCCAGCAGTACAGGGTTTAATCAGCCCCAGCATTTT.

The chain uses TRBV7-8 and TRBJ1-1; D may be TRBD1 (5 bases). The CDR3 spans 15 residues. The V end was cut by 5 bases, the J end by 4 bases, with 17 bases between. Germline V lookup: CDR1 SGHVS, CDR2 FQNEAQ. The CDR3 DNA reads TGTGCCAGCAGCCTATACAGGTCCCCGGGCACTGAAGCTTTCTTT. Amino acid sequence: CASSLYRSPGTEAFF.

This CDR3 reads CAISESTGPLLGANSPLHF. CDR3 sequence (DNA): TGTGCCATCAGTGAGTCGACAGGACCCCTGCTAGGCGCTAATTCACCCCTCCACTTT. This rearrangement joins TRBV10-3 to TRBJ1-6; the D gene is possibly TRBD1 (6 bases). Trimming took 0 bases from V and 6 from J, leaving 21 bases between them. This CDR3 has 19 residues. Germline V CDR1 and CDR2: ENHRY, SYGVKD.

This clonotype was observed a few times. The CDR3 nucleotides read TGTGCCAGCAGCCCCTGGGGGGTCGGAAACACTGAAGCTTTCTTT. This gives the protein CASSPWGVGNTEAFF. This sequence joins TRBV3-1 and TRBJ1-1, with a tentative D call TRBD1 (5 bases). This CDR3 region has 15 residues. Trimming pared 4 bases from V and 2 bases from J, leaving 14 bases between. Germline assignment: CDR1 LGHDT and CDR2 YNNKEL (reference sequence).

The rearrangement joins TRBV5-6 to TRBJ2-7; 9 bases agree with TRBD1. CDR3 length equals 14 residues. Germline V gene lookup returns CDR1 SGHDT and CDR2 YYEEEE. The V and J ends lost 3 bases and 4 bases, in that order; junction bases with no gene match: 5. The CDR3 is CASSSGTGQYEQYF. DNA of the CDR3: TGTGCCAGCAGCTCCGGGACAGGGCAGTACGAGCAGTACTTC.

The rearrangement joins TRBV10-2 to TRBJ2-7, with 9 bases that match TRBD1. J gave up 2 bases and V 6 bases, and 2 bases lay outside the gene matches. The CDR3 consists of 13 residues. CDR1 and CDR2 (germline): WSHSY, SAAADI. This CDR3 reads CASRDRGAYEQYF. The CDR3 nucleotides read TGCGCCAGCAGGGACAGGGGCGCCTACGAGCAGTACTTC.

The chain couples TRBV6-2 or TRBV6-3 to TRBJ2-3; 9 bases match TRBD2. CDR3 length: 18 residues. J was trimmed by 1 base and V by 5 bases; bases with no gene match: 13. The V gene's germline CDR1 is MNHEY and CDR2 SVGEGT. CDR3 protein: CASSDRLAAQRGTDTQYF. CDR3 in DNA: TGTGCCAGCAGTGACCGACTAGCGGCCCAGCGGGGCACAGATACGCAGTATTTT.

DNA for the CDR3: TGCAGTGCTAGGGGGGACCCTGGCCCCCCCGAGCAGTACTTC. Its translation is CSARGDPGPPEQYF. The chain links TRBV20-1 to TRBJ2-7; D tentatively fits TRBD1 or TRBD2 (5 bases each). This CDR3 has 14 residues. CDR1 DFQATT and CDR2 SNEGSKA come from the germline V gene (reference sequence). V dropped 3 bases and J dropped 6 bases, with 18 bases sitting between them.

This clonotype appeared many times. This chain joins TRBV9 and TRBJ1-6; maybe TRBD1 (6 bases). CDR1 is SGDLS, CDR2 YYNGEE, per germline. V was shortened by 3 bases and J by 7 bases, with 14 bases between the two germline ends. CDR3 length: 15 amino acids. CDR3 sequence (DNA): TGTGCCAGCAGCGGAACCGGGACACTAAATTCACCCCTCCACTTT. As protein: CASSGTGTLNSPLHF.

This clonotype was recorded a few times. V and J are TRBV20-1 and TRBJ2-7, with 7 bases fitting TRBD1. Germline CDR1 and CDR2: DFQATT and SNEGSKA (reference sequence). The CDR3 totals 16 residues. The V gene end was trimmed by 1 base and the J gene end by 3 bases; junction bases not matched to a gene: 12. The chain's CDR3 is CSARVITQGDFYEQYF. The CDR3 DNA reads as TGCAGTGCTAGAGTAATAACGCAGGGGGATTTCTACGAGCAGTACTTC.

This clonotype was observed at least ten times. In DNA, the CDR3 is TGCAGCGTTGAAGGCACAGCATATGGCTACACCTTC. This codes for CSVEGTAYGYTF. The chain links TRBV29-1 to TRBJ1-2; D is ambiguous. The germline gives CDR1 SQVTM, CDR2 ANQGSEA. CDR3 length equals 12 residues. V lost 1 base and J lost 5, with 8 bases in between.

There are a few counts of this clonotype. This chain joins TRBV4-1 and TRBJ1-1; D perhaps matches TRBD1 (5 bases). Trimming stripped 3 bases from V and 1 base from J, with 15 bases between. CDR3 length: 16 amino acids. Germline V CDR1 and CDR2: MGHRA, YSYEKL. The CDR3 is CASSQRRQPSNTEAFF. In DNA, the CDR3 is TGCGCCAGCAGCCAGCGACGACAGCCCTCGAACACTGAAGCTTTCTTT.

This clonotype was detected ten times or more. The chain links TRBV27 to TRBJ1-5; tentatively, D is TRBD1 (6 bases). Deletions cut 3 bases from V and 9 bases from J, with 9 bases between. The germline gives CDR1 MNHEY, CDR2 SMNVEV (reference sequence). CDR3 size: 12 residues. For the CDR3, the DNA is TGTGCCAGCAGTTTGGAGGGGGGGCCCCAGCATTTT. Protein product: CASSLEGGPQHF.

This clonotype occurred a few times. The V call is TRBV18, the J call TRBJ2-1; 7 bases align to TRBD1. There are 13 residues in the CDR3. Germline assignment: CDR1 KGHSH and CDR2 LQKENI. The ends lost 3 bases at V and 8 bases at J; junction bases unmatched: 4. CDR3 sequence: CASSPNQGDEQFF. The CDR3 nucleotides read TGTGCCAGCTCACCCAACCAGGGGGATGAGCAGTTCTTC.